This section outlines one T cell receptor beta chain sequence together with its context. Its target is not known. This record belongs to a study of cytomegalovirus exposure and HLA in healthy donors. The junction had 14 bases not matched to a gene; V was cut back by 4 bases and J by 12 bases. Germline V CDR1 and CDR2: SGHRS, YFSETQ. CDR3 length: 15 residues. Study-wide points: The study carried out a later analysis of TCR beta sequences. It associated approximately 15,000 of them with specific HLA alleles at a false discovery rate of 0.05.

The PCR employed 60 Vbeta primers together with 13 Jbeta primers. Some clones are missing from TCRdb's copy, which holds only in-frame ones; the method was immunoSEQ multiplex PCR. Its table records more than 60,000 clones. This sequence originates from a boy aged 5-17 years in good health and CMV-seronegative. The sequencing sample was made of PBMCs. The chain employs TRBV5-1 and TRBJ2-1; 9 bases match TRBD2. CDR3 sequence reads: CASSPSGSGGRGQFF. The CDR3 DNA follows: TGCGCCAGCAGCCCCTCGGGTAGCGGGGGCCGGGGGCAGTTCTTC.